This is a list of T cell receptor beta chains from one sample in a study of blood T cell repertoires in COVID-19. The method was immunoSEQ multiplex PCR; TCRdb's version includes in-frame clones alone and lacks a portion of them. This sample yields about 110,000 clones, of which just under 90% are seen a single time; about 1.1% belongs to the top ten. Source material: peripheral blood. These receptors were obtained from a human donor in a cohort sampled during active COVID-19. Both conserved end residues are part of each CDR3. The order of the fields is J gene, clone size, D gene, V gene, CDR3 DNA, CDR3 protein. The D gene is left open where the match is weak. Size values are once, few and many counts, or a class for expanded clones, and some rows have none.

j_call: TRBJ2-3; clone_size: once; d_call: TRBD2; v_call: TRBV28; cdr3_nt: TGTGCCAGCAGCCTGGGGAGGGGTCCATCTAGCACAGATACGCAGTATTTT; cdr3_aa: CASSLGRGPSSTDTQYF
j_call: TRBJ2-5; clone_size: -; d_call: TRBD2; v_call: TRBV11-3; cdr3_nt: TGTGCCAGCCAGACCACCGGGACTAGCGGTCCACAAGAGACCCAGTACTTC; cdr3_aa: CASQTTGTSGPQETQYF
j_call: TRBJ1-1; clone_size: -; d_call: -; v_call: TRBV5-1; cdr3_nt: TGCGCCAGCAGCTTGAAGGTCTCAGGTGAAGTCAGCACTGAAGCTTTCTTT; cdr3_aa: CASSLKVSGEVSTEAFF
j_call: TRBJ1-2; clone_size: -; d_call: -; v_call: TRBV4-2; cdr3_nt: TGTGCCAGCAGCCAAGGGTTCGGCAGGCAACACTATGGCTACACCTTC; cdr3_aa: CASSQGFGRQHYGYTF
j_call: TRBJ1-5; clone_size: -; d_call: -; v_call: TRBV6-1; cdr3_nt: TGTGCCAGCAGTGAGTCCGGAGTTCGGGATCAGCCCCAGCATTTT; cdr3_aa: CASSESGVRDQPQHF
j_call: TRBJ2-2; clone_size: once; d_call: -; v_call: TRBV27; cdr3_nt: TGTGCCAGCAGTCGCACCGCAGGGGCCCCTTTCCCCGGGGAGCTGTTTTTT; cdr3_aa: CASSRTAGAPFPGELFF
j_call: TRBJ1-6; clone_size: -; d_call: TRBD1; v_call: TRBV12-5; cdr3_nt: TGTGCTAGTGGCCAGGGACAGATTAATTCACCCCTCCACTTT; cdr3_aa: CASGQGQINSPLHF
j_call: TRBJ2-5; clone_size: -; d_call: TRBD1; v_call: TRBV9; cdr3_nt: TGTGCCAGCAGCGTAGGAAAAGTGCAGGGGGCGTCGGAGACCCAGTACTTC; cdr3_aa: CASSVGKVQGASETQYF
j_call: TRBJ2-2; clone_size: -; d_call: TRBD2; v_call: TRBV14; cdr3_nt: TGTGCCAGCAGCCAGAAGCGGGGAAACACCGGGGAGCTGTTTTTT; cdr3_aa: CASSQKRGNTGELFF
j_call: TRBJ2-2; clone_size: -; d_call: -; v_call: TRBV28; cdr3_nt: TGTGCCAGCAGAAGACAGGTTAACACCGGGGAGCTGTTTTTT; cdr3_aa: CASRRQVNTGELFF
j_call: TRBJ2-4; clone_size: -; d_call: TRBD1; v_call: TRBV19; cdr3_nt: TGTGCCACCAGGGACAGGGGGGACATTCAGTACTTC; cdr3_aa: CATRDRGDIQYF
j_call: TRBJ2-5; clone_size: -; d_call: -; v_call: TRBV21-1; cdr3_nt: TGTGCCAGCAGCAAAGTTGGGGCTGCCGGAAATACCCAGTACTTC; cdr3_aa: CASSKVGAAGNTQYF
j_call: TRBJ2-1; clone_size: -; d_call: -; v_call: TRBV6-5; cdr3_nt: TGTGCCAGCAGTTACGCGGGTATCCATGAGCAGTTCTTC; cdr3_aa: CASSYAGIHEQFF
j_call: TRBJ2-7; clone_size: -; d_call: TRBD1; v_call: TRBV24-1; cdr3_nt: TGTGCCACCAGTGATTCAATAGGCAGGGGGCGGTACGAGCAGTACTTC; cdr3_aa: CATSDSIGRGRYEQYF
j_call: TRBJ2-1; clone_size: -; d_call: TRBD2; v_call: TRBV10-3; cdr3_nt: TGTGCCATCAGTGCGGTAGCGGGAGTATTTGAGCAGTTCTTC; cdr3_aa: CAISAVAGVFEQFF
j_call: TRBJ1-2; clone_size: -; d_call: -; v_call: TRBV5-5; cdr3_nt: TGTGCCAGCAGCTCTCAGGGACAAGTTTACTATGGCTACACCTTC; cdr3_aa: CASSSQGQVYYGYTF
j_call: TRBJ2-1; clone_size: -; d_call: TRBD1; v_call: TRBV7-7; cdr3_nt: TGTGCCAGCAGCCCACAGGGGTTGGGGAATGAGCAGTTCTTC; cdr3_aa: CASSPQGLGNEQFF
j_call: TRBJ1-1; clone_size: -; d_call: -; v_call: TRBV5-1; cdr3_nt: TGCGCCAGCAGCTTGGAAGCAGGTTTTATGAACACTGAAGCTTTCTTT; cdr3_aa: CASSLEAGFMNTEAFF
j_call: TRBJ2-2; clone_size: -; d_call: TRBD2; v_call: TRBV2; cdr3_nt: TGTGCCAGCAGTTGGACTAGCGCAGCCGGGGAGCTGTTTTTT; cdr3_aa: CASSWTSAAGELFF
j_call: TRBJ1-1; clone_size: -; d_call: -; v_call: TRBV19; cdr3_nt: TGTGCCAGTAGTTTTACTGCGGGGGGCACTGAAGCTTTCTTT; cdr3_aa: CASSFTAGGTEAFF
j_call: TRBJ1-2; clone_size: few; d_call: -; v_call: TRBV7-9; cdr3_nt: TGTGCCACTTCGTCTAACTACTATGGCTACACCTTC; cdr3_aa: CATSSNYYGYTF
j_call: TRBJ2-1; clone_size: -; d_call: TRBD2; v_call: TRBV24-1; cdr3_nt: TGTGCCACCAAGGCTAGCGGTACCTACAATGAGCAGTTCTTC; cdr3_aa: CATKASGTYNEQFF
j_call: TRBJ2-3; clone_size: few; d_call: TRBD2; v_call: TRBV5-6; cdr3_nt: TGTGCCAGCAGCTTGTCTAGCGGGAGGAAAGATACGCAGTATTTT; cdr3_aa: CASSLSSGRKDTQYF
j_call: TRBJ1-1; clone_size: -; d_call: TRBD1; v_call: TRBV27; cdr3_nt: TGTGCCAGCAGTTCTCCGGGACAGAGAACTGAAGCTTTCTTT; cdr3_aa: CASSSPGQRTEAFF
j_call: TRBJ2-3; clone_size: -; d_call: TRBD2; v_call: TRBV14; cdr3_nt: TGTGCCAGCAGCTCCCTATCGGGGGGAATCACAGATACGCAGTATTTT; cdr3_aa: CASSSLSGGITDTQYF
j_call: TRBJ2-7; clone_size: -; d_call: TRBD1; v_call: TRBV9; cdr3_nt: TGTGCCAGCAGCGTAGCTCCTGACAGGGTCGAGCAGTACTTC; cdr3_aa: CASSVAPDRVEQYF
j_call: TRBJ2-1; clone_size: -; d_call: -; v_call: TRBV9; cdr3_nt: TGTGCCAGCAGCCCCCGGGACTTCTACAATGAGCAGTTCTTC; cdr3_aa: CASSPRDFYNEQFF
j_call: TRBJ1-5; clone_size: once; d_call: -; v_call: TRBV6-5; cdr3_nt: TGTGCCAGCAGAACGGCAGGGGTCGGTCAGCCCCAGCATTTT; cdr3_aa: CASRTAGVGQPQHF
j_call: TRBJ1-5; clone_size: few; d_call: TRBD1; v_call: TRBV19; cdr3_nt: TGTGCCAGTAGTATAGCTCCTTTGACCGGGACAGGTGATCAGCCCCAGCATTTT; cdr3_aa: CASSIAPLTGTGDQPQHF
j_call: TRBJ2-7; clone_size: -; d_call: TRBD2; v_call: TRBV6-2/TRBV6-3; cdr3_nt: TGTGCCAGCAGTACCGGCGGGAGCTACGAGCAGTACTTC; cdr3_aa: CASSTGGSYEQYF
j_call: TRBJ2-2; clone_size: once; d_call: -; v_call: TRBV28; cdr3_nt: TGTGCCAGCAGGGGGGCAGCGAACACCGGGGAGCTGTTTTTT; cdr3_aa: CASRGAANTGELFF
j_call: TRBJ2-1; clone_size: -; d_call: -; v_call: TRBV9; cdr3_nt: TGTGCCAGCAGCGTAGGAGGGCAAAGGAGCAATGAGCAGTTCTTC; cdr3_aa: CASSVGGQRSNEQFF
j_call: TRBJ2-5; clone_size: -; d_call: TRBD1; v_call: TRBV5-8; cdr3_nt: TGTGCCAGCAGCTCGCGGACAGGGGAGGTGAAAGAGACCCAGTACTTC; cdr3_aa: CASSSRTGEVKETQYF
j_call: TRBJ2-5; clone_size: -; d_call: -; v_call: TRBV28; cdr3_nt: TGTGCCAGCAGTTTACCCTTCGGGACATTCGTCGAAGAGACCCAGTACTTC; cdr3_aa: CASSLPFGTFVEETQYF
j_call: TRBJ2-4; clone_size: -; d_call: TRBD2; v_call: TRBV20-1; cdr3_nt: TGCAGTGCTAGTCAAGCGGGGGCCCTAGCCAAAAACATTCAGTACTTC; cdr3_aa: CSASQAGALAKNIQYF
j_call: TRBJ1-3; clone_size: -; d_call: -; v_call: TRBV28; cdr3_nt: TGTGCCAGCAGGGGGGGGCAAAGAAACACCATATATTTT; cdr3_aa: CASRGGQRNTIYF
j_call: TRBJ1-2; clone_size: -; d_call: TRBD1; v_call: TRBV6-5; cdr3_nt: TGTGCCAGCAGTTACGGGACAGTCCCCTATGGCTACACCTTC; cdr3_aa: CASSYGTVPYGYTF
j_call: TRBJ2-7; clone_size: -; d_call: -; v_call: TRBV28; cdr3_nt: TGTGCCAGCAGTCCCCCCTGGTGGCCGACAATCTCCACCTACGAGCAGTACTTC; cdr3_aa: CASSPPWWPTISTYEQYF
j_call: TRBJ1-3; clone_size: few; d_call: -; v_call: TRBV29-1; cdr3_nt: TGCAGCGTTGCAAACTCTGGAAACACCATATATTTT; cdr3_aa: CSVANSGNTIYF
j_call: TRBJ2-7; clone_size: -; d_call: TRBD1; v_call: TRBV3-1/TRBV3-2; cdr3_nt: TGTGCCAGCAGCCAAGGCCGGCAGGGGGCGGGAGAGCAGTACTTC; cdr3_aa: CASSQGRQGAGEQYF
j_call: TRBJ1-1; clone_size: -; d_call: TRBD1; v_call: TRBV5-8; cdr3_nt: TGTGCCAGCAGCTCTGCGACAGGGGGCACTGAAGCTTTCTTT; cdr3_aa: CASSSATGGTEAFF
j_call: TRBJ1-6; clone_size: -; d_call: -; v_call: TRBV9; cdr3_nt: TGTGCCAGCAGCGTTGGCCCCGGCGGGTATAATTCACCCCTCCACTTT; cdr3_aa: CASSVGPGGYNSPLHF
j_call: TRBJ2-7; clone_size: -; d_call: -; v_call: TRBV5-1; cdr3_nt: TGCGCCAGCAGCTTGGCGGAGGGGTCCAACGAGCAGTACTTC; cdr3_aa: CASSLAEGSNEQYF
j_call: TRBJ2-2; clone_size: once; d_call: -; v_call: TRBV11-2; cdr3_nt: TGTGCCAGCAGCTTAGATCTGGGCCAGGTCTTAAACACCGGGGAGCTGTTTTTT; cdr3_aa: CASSLDLGQVLNTGELFF
j_call: TRBJ2-3; clone_size: -; d_call: -; v_call: TRBV9; cdr3_nt: TGTGCCAGCAGCCCGCGTTCAGACCGGAGGAGCCTCACAGATACGCAGTATTTT; cdr3_aa: CASSPRSDRRSLTDTQYF
j_call: TRBJ2-3; clone_size: -; d_call: TRBD2; v_call: TRBV2; cdr3_nt: TGTGCCAGCGACGCTAGCGGGGCCTTCACAGATACGCAGTATTTT; cdr3_aa: CASDASGAFTDTQYF
j_call: TRBJ2-3; clone_size: -; d_call: -; v_call: TRBV15; cdr3_nt: TGTGCCACCAGTCGGAGACGGAGAGACACAGATACGCAGTATTTT; cdr3_aa: CATSRRRRDTDTQYF